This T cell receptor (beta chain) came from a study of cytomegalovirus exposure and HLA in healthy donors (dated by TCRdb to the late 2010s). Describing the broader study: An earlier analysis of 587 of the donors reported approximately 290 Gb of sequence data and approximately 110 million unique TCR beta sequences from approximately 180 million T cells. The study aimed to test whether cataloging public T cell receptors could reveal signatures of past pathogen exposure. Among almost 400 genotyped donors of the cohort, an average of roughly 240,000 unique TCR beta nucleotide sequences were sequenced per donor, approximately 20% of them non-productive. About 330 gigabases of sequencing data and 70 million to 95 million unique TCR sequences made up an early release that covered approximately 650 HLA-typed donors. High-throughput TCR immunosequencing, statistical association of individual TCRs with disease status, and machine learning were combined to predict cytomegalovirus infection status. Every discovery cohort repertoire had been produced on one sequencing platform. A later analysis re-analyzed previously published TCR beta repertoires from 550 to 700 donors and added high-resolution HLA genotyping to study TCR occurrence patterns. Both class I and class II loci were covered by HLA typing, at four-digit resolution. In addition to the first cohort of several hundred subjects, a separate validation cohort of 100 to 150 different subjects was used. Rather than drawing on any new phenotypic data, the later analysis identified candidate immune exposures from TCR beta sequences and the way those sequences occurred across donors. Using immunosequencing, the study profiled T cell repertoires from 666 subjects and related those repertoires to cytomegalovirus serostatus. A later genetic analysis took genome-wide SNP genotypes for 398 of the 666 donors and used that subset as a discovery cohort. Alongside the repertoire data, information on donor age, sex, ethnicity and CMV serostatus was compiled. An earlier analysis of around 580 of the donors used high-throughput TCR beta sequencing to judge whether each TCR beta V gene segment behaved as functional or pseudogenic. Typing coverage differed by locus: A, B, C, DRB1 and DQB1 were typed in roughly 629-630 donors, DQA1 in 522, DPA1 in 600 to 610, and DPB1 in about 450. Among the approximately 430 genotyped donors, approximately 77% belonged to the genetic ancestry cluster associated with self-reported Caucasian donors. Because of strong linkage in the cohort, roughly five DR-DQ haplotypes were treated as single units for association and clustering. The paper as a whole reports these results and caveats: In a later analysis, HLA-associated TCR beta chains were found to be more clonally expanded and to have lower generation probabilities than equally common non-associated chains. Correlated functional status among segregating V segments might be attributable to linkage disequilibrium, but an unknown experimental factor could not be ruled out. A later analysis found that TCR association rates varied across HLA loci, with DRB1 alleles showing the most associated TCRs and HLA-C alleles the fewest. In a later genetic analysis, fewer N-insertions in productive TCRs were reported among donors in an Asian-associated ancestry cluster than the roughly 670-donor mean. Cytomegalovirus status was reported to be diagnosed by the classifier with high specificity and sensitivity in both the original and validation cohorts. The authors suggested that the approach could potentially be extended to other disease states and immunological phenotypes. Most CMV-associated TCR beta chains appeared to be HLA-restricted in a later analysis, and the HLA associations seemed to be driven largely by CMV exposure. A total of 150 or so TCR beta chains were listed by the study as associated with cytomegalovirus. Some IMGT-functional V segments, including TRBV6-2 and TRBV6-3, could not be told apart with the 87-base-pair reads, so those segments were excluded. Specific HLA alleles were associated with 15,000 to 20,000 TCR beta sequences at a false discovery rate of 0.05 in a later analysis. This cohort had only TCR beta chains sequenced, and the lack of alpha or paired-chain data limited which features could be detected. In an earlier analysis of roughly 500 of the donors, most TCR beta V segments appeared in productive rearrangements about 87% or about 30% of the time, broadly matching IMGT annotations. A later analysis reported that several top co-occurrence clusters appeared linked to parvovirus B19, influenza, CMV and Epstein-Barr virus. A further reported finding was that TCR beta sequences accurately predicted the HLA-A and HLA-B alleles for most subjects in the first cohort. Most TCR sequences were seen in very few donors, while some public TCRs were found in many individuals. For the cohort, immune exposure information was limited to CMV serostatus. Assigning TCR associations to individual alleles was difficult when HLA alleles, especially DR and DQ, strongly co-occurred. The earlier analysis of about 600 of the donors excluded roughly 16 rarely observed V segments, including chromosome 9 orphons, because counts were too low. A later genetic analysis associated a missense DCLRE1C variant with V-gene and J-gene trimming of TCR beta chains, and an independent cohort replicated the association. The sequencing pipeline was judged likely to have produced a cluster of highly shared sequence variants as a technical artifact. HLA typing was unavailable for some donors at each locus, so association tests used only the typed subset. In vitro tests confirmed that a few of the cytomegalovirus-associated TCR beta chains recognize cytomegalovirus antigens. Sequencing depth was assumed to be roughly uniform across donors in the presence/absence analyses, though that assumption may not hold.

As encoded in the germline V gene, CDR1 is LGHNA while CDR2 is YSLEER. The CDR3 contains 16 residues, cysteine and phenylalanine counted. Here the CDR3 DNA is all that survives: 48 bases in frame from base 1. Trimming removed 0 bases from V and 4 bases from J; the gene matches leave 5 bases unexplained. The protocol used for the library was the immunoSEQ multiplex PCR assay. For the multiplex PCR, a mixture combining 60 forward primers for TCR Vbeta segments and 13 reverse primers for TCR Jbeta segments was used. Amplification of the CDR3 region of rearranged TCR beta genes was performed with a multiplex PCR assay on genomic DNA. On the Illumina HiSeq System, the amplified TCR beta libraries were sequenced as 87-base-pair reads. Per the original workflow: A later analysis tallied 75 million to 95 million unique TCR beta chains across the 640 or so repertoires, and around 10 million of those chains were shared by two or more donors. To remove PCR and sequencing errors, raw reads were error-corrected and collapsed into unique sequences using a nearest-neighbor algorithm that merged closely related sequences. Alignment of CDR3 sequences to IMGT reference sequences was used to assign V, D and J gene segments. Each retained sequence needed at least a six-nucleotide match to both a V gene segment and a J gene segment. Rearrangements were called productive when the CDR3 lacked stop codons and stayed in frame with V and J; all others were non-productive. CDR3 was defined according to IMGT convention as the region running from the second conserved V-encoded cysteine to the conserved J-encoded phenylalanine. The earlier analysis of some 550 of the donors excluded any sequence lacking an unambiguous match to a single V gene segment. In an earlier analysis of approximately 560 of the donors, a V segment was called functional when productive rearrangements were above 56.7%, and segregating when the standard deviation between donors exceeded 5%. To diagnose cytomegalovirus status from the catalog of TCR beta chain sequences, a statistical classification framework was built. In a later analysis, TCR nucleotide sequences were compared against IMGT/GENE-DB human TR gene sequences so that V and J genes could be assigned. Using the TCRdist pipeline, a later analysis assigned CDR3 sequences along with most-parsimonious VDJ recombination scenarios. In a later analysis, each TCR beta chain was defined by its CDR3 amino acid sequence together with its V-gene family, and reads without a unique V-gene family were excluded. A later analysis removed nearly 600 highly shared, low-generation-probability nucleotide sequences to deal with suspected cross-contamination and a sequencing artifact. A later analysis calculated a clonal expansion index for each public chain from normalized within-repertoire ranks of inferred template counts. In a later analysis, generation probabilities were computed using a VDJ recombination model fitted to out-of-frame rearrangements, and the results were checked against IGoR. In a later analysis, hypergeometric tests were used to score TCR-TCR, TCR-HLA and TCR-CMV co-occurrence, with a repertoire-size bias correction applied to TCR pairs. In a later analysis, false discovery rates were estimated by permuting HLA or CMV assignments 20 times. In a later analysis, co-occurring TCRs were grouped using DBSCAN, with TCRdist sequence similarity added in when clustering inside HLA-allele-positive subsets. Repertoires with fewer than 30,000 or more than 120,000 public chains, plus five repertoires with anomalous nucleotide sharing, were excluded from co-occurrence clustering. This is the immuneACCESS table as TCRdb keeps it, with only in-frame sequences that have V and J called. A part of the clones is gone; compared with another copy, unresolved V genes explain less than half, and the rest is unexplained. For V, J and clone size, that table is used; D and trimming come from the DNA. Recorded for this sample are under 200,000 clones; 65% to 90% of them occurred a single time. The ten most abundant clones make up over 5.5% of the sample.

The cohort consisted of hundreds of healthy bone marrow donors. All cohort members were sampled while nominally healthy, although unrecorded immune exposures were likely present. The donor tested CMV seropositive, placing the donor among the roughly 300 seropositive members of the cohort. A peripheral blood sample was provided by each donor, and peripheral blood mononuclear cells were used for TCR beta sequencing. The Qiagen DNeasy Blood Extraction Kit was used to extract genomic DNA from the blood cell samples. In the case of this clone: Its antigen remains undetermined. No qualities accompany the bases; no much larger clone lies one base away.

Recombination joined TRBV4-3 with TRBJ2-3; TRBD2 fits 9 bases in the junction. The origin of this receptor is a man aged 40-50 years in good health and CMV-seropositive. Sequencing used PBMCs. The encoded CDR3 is CASSQDSSGAADTQYF. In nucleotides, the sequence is TGCGCCAGCAGCCAAGATTCTAGCGGGGCGGCAGATACGCAGTATTTT.